A single T cell receptor beta chain is shown here with its context. From the 5' RACE reads, TCRdb called clonotypes with MiXCR, one entry per CDR3 protein. The data show just over 350,000 distinct CDR3 sequences, 13% to 15% seen once. This specimen comes from a study of T-cell memory formation after mild COVID-19. Germline-derived CDR1 and CDR2 are KGHDR and SFDVKD. The CDR3 sequence is 15 residues long. Trimming pared 7 bases from V and 3 bases from J, leaving 18 bases between. This chain links TRBV24-1 with TRBJ2-7; tentatively, D is TRBD1 (7 bases). This TCR came from a man aged 18-30 years who had mild COVID-19 (a few samples of this study predate the infection). Cell type and time point are not known. Input material: PBMCs or a T cell subset sorted from them (not recorded which). The CDR3 DNA reads as TGTGCCACCAGCGATCCGGCCAGGGGGGACTACGAGCAGTACTTC. Translated, it gives CATSDPARGDYEQYF.